The rows below give T cell receptor beta chains drawn from one sample of a study of T-cell memory formation after mild COVID-19. A single record per CDR3 protein comes from TCRdb applying MiXCR to the 5' RACE reads. The sample contains about 400,000 distinct CDR3 sequences, approximately 24% of which appear only once. Sequencing input: PBMCs or a T cell subset sorted from them (not recorded which). These receptor sequences come from an adult woman who had mild COVID-19 (a few samples of this study predate the infection). Cell type and time point are not known. Both conserved end residues are trimmed from each CDR3. Each record gives: V gene, CDR3 length, J gene, CDR3 protein.

V: TRBV5-1
length: 13
J: TRBJ1-3
CDR3: ASSPDRYSGNTIY

V: TRBV7-3
length: 12
J: TRBJ2-1
CDR3: ASSLSGSGNEQF

V: TRBV24-1
length: 13
J: TRBJ2-3
CDR3: ATSDRREQSDTQY

V: TRBV20-1
length: 12
J: TRBJ2-1
CDR3: SPTGQGASNEQF

V: TRBV28
length: 10
J: TRBJ2-7
CDR3: ASSLNELQQY

V: TRBV9
length: 13
J: TRBJ2-1
CDR3: ASSVTSGLGFEQF

V: TRBV29-1
length: 13
J: TRBJ1-2
CDR3: SVELLGGSGYGYT

V: TRBV30
length: 10
J: TRBJ2-5
CDR3: AWSTGQETQY

V: TRBV29-1
length: 14
J: TRBJ2-5
CDR3: SVPAWRRGAGETQY

V: TRBV14
length: 15
J: TRBJ2-2
CDR3: ASSQDGTVRHTGELF

V: TRBV18
length: 13
J: TRBJ2-3
CDR3: ASSRGVGPTDTQY

V: TRBV7-6
length: 12
J: TRBJ2-7
CDR3: ASSITRSGYEQY

V: TRBV21-1
length: 14
J: TRBJ1-3
CDR3: ASSTQGQHSGNTIY

V: TRBV7-9
length: 12
J: TRBJ1-2
CDR3: ASSRTGSDYGYT

V: TRBV6-5
length: 12
J: TRBJ2-4
CDR3: ASSRTSVGNIQY

V: TRBV5-5
length: 12
J: TRBJ2-3
CDR3: ASSSEWGSDTQY

V: TRBV12-3/TRBV12-4
length: 14
J: TRBJ2-3
CDR3: ASSSGQGASTDTQY

V: TRBV7-9
length: 12
J: TRBJ1-1
CDR3: ASSPWTENTEAF

V: TRBV12-3/TRBV12-4
length: 10
J: TRBJ1-5
CDR3: ASSLAAQPQH

V: TRBV7-9
length: 12
J: TRBJ2-3
CDR3: ASSFKQGTDTQY

V: TRBV27
length: 14
J: TRBJ2-1
CDR3: ASSLPPTGGKLWQF

V: TRBV11-3
length: 17
J: TRBJ2-3
CDR3: ASSPPPGTGTGSTDTQY

V: TRBV20-1
length: 12
J: TRBJ2-7
CDR3: SARAEKGVEEQY

V: TRBV6-5
length: 13
J: TRBJ2-1
CDR3: ASSFGQVSYNEQF

V: TRBV12-3/TRBV12-4
length: 12
J: TRBJ2-7
CDR3: ASSSGTQVYEQY

V: TRBV29-1
length: 10
J: TRBJ2-1
CDR3: SASGSGVEQF

V: TRBV6-5
length: 14
J: TRBJ2-5
CDR3: ASSYSGTVPRETQY

V: TRBV7-9
length: 12
J: TRBJ2-1
CDR3: ASSLPGAYNEQF

V: TRBV24-1
length: 11
J: TRBJ2-7
CDR3: ATSPDRTGEQY

V: TRBV5-1
length: 13
J: TRBJ1-5
CDR3: ASSLGDSLNQPQH

V: TRBV7-6
length: 11
J: TRBJ2-7
CDR3: ASSTSGAYEQY

V: TRBV2
length: 10
J: TRBJ2-6
CDR3: ASSTAANVLT